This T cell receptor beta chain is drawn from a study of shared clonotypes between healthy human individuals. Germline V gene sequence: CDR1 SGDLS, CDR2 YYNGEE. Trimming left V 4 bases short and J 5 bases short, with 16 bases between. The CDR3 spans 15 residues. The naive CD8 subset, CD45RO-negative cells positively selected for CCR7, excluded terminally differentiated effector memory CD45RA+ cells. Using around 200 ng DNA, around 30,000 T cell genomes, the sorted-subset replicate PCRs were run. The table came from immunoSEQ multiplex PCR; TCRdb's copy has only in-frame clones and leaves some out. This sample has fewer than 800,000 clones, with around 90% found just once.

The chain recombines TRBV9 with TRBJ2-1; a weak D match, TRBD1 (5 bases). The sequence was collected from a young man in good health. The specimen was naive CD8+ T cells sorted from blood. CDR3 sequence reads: CASSSTGAPHNEQFF. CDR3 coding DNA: TGTGCCAGCAGCTCCACTGGGGCCCCCCACAATGAGCAGTTCTTC. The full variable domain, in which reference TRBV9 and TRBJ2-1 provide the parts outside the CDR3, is DSGVTQTPKHLITATGQRVTLRCSPRSGDLSVYWYQQSLDQGLQFLIQYYNGEERAKGNILERFSAQQFPDLHSELNLSSLELGDSALYFCASSSTGAPHNEQFFGPGTRLTVL.